These 21 T cell receptor beta chains were sequenced from one sample in a study of regulatory T cells in long-lasting Graves disease. The time point here: newly diagnosed GD, antithyroid drugs for less than 3 months. PBMC-extracted RNA yielded the TCR library. Construction of TCR beta libraries relied on iRepertoire HTBI primers and on Arm-PCR targeting CDR3 regions. TCRdb reprocessed the multiplex PCR reads with MiXCR, giving one entry per CDR3 protein. The table lists around 480,000 distinct CDR3 sequences, roughly 17% of them singletons. The same sample was also studied in work on T cells in Graves' hyperthyroidism and ophthalmopathy.

The sample was peripheral blood mononuclear cells (PBMCs), taken at new diagnosis, from a patient treated with antithyroid drugs. These receptors were collected from a man between 40 and 49 years old with Graves disease.

The table lists this clonotype with many counts. At one of its ends the junction is not consistent with the germline gene, which may arise from a read error. The chain carries TRBV5-1 and TRBJ2-7; no definite D call. Germline V lookup: CDR1 SGHRS, CDR2 YFSETQ. The CDR3 totals 13 residues. The CDR3, as DNA: TGTGCCAGCAGCTTGTGGGACTCCTACGAGCAGTACTTC. Its translation: CASSLWDSYEQYF. Complete variable domain (other parts from reference TRBV5-1 and TRBJ2-7): KAGVTQTPRYLIKTRGQQVTLSCSPISGHRSVSWYQQTPGQGLQFLFEYFSETQRNKGNFPGRFSGRQFSNSRSEMNVSTLELGDSALYLCASSLWDSYEQYFGPGTRLTVT.

This clonotype was seen at least ten times. The chain links TRBV7-9 to TRBJ1-6; the match to TRBD1 covers 8 bases. V gave up 4 bases and J gave up 5 bases; unmatched junction bases: 10. The CDR3 has 17 amino acids. The germline gives CDR1 SEHNR, CDR2 FQNEAQ (reference sequence). CDR3 nucleotide sequence: TGTGCCAGCAGCTCTGTCATGGCAGGGGGCCATAATTCACCCCTCCACTTT. It codes for CASSSVMAGGHNSPLHF.

This clonotype appeared many times. J is TRBJ1-1 and V is TRBV4-1; D is unresolved. Trimming removed 5 bases from V and 4 bases from J, with 17 bases in between. Per the germline V gene, CDR1 is MGHRA and CDR2 is YSYEKL. The CDR3 is 15 amino acids. CDR3 residues: CASSEGTPKGTEAFF. Here the CDR3 DNA reads TGCGCCAGCAGCGAAGGAACCCCCAAAGGCACTGAAGCTTTCTTT.

This clonotype was counted ten times or more. The CDR3 DNA reads as TGTGCCTGGGCCCACCCCGAGGGCAGTCGGCAAGAGACCCAGTACTTC. This translates into CAWAHPEGSRQETQYF. The V call is TRBV30, the J call TRBJ2-5, with D possibly being TRBD2 (5 bases). In germline, CDR1 is GTSNPN, CDR2 SVGIG (reference sequence). The CDR3 has 16 amino acids. V lost 5 bases and J lost 2, with 21 bases in between.

In this sample, this clonotype turned up many times. The V and J genes are TRBV6-1 and TRBJ1-1, with D unclear. CDR1 MNHNS and CDR2 SASEGT come from the germline V gene. CDR3 length: 13 residues. Trimming took off 6 bases at V and 2 bases at J, with 10 bases between the two ends. The DNA for the CDR3 is TGTGCCAGCAGCGACGACCGAAACACTGAAGCTTTCTTT. Residues: CASSDDRNTEAFF.

This clonotype was observed at least ten times. CDR3 sequence reads: CASNPGNTGSRPQHF. As DNA, the CDR3 is TGTGCCAGCAACCCCGGGAACACAGGTTCGCGGCCCCAGCATTTT. The J gene is TRBJ1-5, the V gene TRBV27; tentative D call: TRBD1 (5 bases). V dropped 7 bases and J dropped 9 bases, with 22 bases sitting between them. Germline loops: CDR1 MNHEY, CDR2 SMNVEV (reference sequence). This CDR3 is built from 15 residues.

This clonotype was counted ten times or more. The rearrangement joins TRBV24-1 to TRBJ2-5, with D unclear. Germline V lookup: CDR1 KGHDR, CDR2 SFDVKD. V was shortened by 4 bases and J by 9 bases, with 20 bases between the two germline ends. The CDR3 is 15 amino acids. CDR3 sequence (DNA): TGTGCCACCAGTGACTCGACCCGAAGGCCTCAGGCCCAGTACTTC. Protein sequence: CATSDSTRRPQAQYF.

This clonotype was found many times. Here the CDR3 DNA reads TGTGCCAGCAGCTCAGGCGCGGGAGGGACCTACGAGCAGTACTTC. Translation gives CASSSGAGGTYEQYF. The chain couples TRBV7-9 to TRBJ2-7, with 9 positions matching TRBD2. Unmatched junction bases numbered 6, after V lost 4 bases and J lost 2 bases. From germline, CDR1 is SEHNR and CDR2 FQNEAQ (reference sequence). This CDR3 region has 15 residues.

The V gene is TRBV7-9, the J gene TRBJ2-1, with D perhaps TRBD2 (6 bases). Germline V gene data show CDR1 as SEHNR and CDR2 as FQNEAQ (reference sequence). Trimming left V 4 bases short and J 7 bases short, with 14 bases between. This CDR3 comprises 14 residues. The CDR3 sequence: CASSSYVRGNEQFF. The CDR3 DNA is TGTGCCAGCAGCTCGTACGTACGGGGGAATGAGCAGTTCTTC. The complete variable domain, with remaining parts taken from reference TRBV7-9 and TRBJ2-1, reads DTGVSQNPRHKITKRGQNVTFRCDPISEHNRLYWYRQTLGQGPEFLTYFQNEAQLEKSRLLSDRFSAERPKGSFSTLEIQRTEQGDSAMYLCASSSYVRGNEQFFGPGTRLTVL.

The chain combines TRBV29-1 with TRBJ1-1, with 8 bases that match TRBD1. V dropped 2 bases and J dropped 10; count of bases not matched to a gene: 15. Germline-derived CDR1 and CDR2 are SQVTM and ANQGSEA. The CDR3 is made up of 15 amino acids. CDR3 sequence (DNA): TGCAGCGTTGAAAACGGGACAGGAGGTCGCGGGGGAGCTTTCTTT. As protein: CSVENGTGGRGGAFF.

This chain uses TRBV27 with TRBJ1-2; D unclear. The V and J ends lost 4 bases and 2 bases respectively, with 11 bases between them. The CDR3 runs to 14 residues. The germline V gene has CDR1 MNHEY and CDR2 SMNVEV (reference sequence). DNA for the CDR3: TGTGCCAGCAGTTGGTCCCCGTCGAACTATGGCTACACCTTC. This codes for CASSWSPSNYGYTF.

The chain uses TRBV28 and TRBJ2-2; D is unclear. In germline, CDR1 is MDHEN, CDR2 SYDVKM. Trimming shortened V by 5 bases and J by 3 bases, and 31 bases separated the two germline ends. The CDR3 loop spans 21 amino acids. The CDR3 loop is CASSPVGKKSLPQTYTGELFF. CDR3 nucleotides: TGTGCCAGCAGTCCGGTCGGAAAGAAGAGCTTACCACAAACGTACACCGGGGAGCTGTTTTTT.

This clonotype was seen only a few times. The V and J genes are TRBV30 and TRBJ2-7; D gene unclear. Trimming pared 2 bases from V and 1 base from J, leaving 12 bases between. The CDR3 loop spans 14 amino acids. CDR1 is GTSNPN and CDR2 is SVGIG in the germline V gene (reference sequence). Here the CDR3 DNA reads TGTGCCTGGAGTATCGGCGCCCTTTCCTACGAGCAGTACTTC. Its protein is CAWSIGALSYEQYF.

A single count supports this clonotype. V gene TRBV19 combines with J gene TRBJ2-2; TRBD1 aligns across 10 bases. With V trimmed by 4 bases and J by 6 bases, 5 bases remained unmatched. The V gene's germline CDR1 is LNHDA and CDR2 SQIVND (reference sequence). The CDR3 is made up of 15 amino acids. CDR3 DNA sequence: TGTGCCAGTAGTACGGGACAGGGGTGGTCCGGGGAGCTGTTTTTT. Translation: CASSTGQGWSGELFF.

This clonotype came up a few times. The V gene is TRBV19, the J gene TRBJ1-5; TRBD1 matches at 7 bases. Germline CDR1 LNHDA, CDR2 SQIVND (reference sequence). After removal of 3 bases from V and 7 bases from J, the junction contained 6 bases not matched to a gene. The length of the CDR3 is 14 residues. The CDR3 region is CASSIKGAGQPQHF. In DNA form, the CDR3 reads TGTGCCAGTAGTATTAAGGGGGCCGGGCAGCCCCAGCATTTT. Full variable domain (rest looked up from reference TRBV19 and TRBJ1-5): DGGITQSPKYLFRKEGQNVTLSCEQNLNHDAMYWYRQDPGQGLRLIYYSQIVNDFQKGDIAEGYSVSREKKESFPLTVTSAQKNPTAFYLCASSIKGAGQPQHFGDGTRLSIL.

This clonotype occurred a few times. This chain connects TRBV7-2 to TRBJ2-7, with 8 bases lining up with TRBD2. V was clipped by 5 bases and J by 6 bases; unmatched bases: 9. The length of the CDR3 is 14 residues. Looked up from germline, CDR1 is SGHTA and CDR2 is FQGNSA. The CDR3 DNA reads TGTGCCAGCAGCATCCTCATAGCGGGAAGCGAGCAGTACTTC. It yields the protein CASSILIAGSEQYF.

This clonotype was observed at least ten times. This chain links TRBV12-3 or TRBV12-4 with TRBJ1-2; a possible D gene is TRBD1 (5 bases). V gave up 4 bases and J gave up 7 bases, with 16 bases separating them. This CDR3 is 14 amino acids long. CDR3 protein: CASSWDPVSAGYTF. CDR3 DNA sequence: TGTGCCAGCAGTTGGGACCCTGTTTCTGCTGGCTACACCTTC.

This clonotype came up a few times. The chain couples TRBV9 to TRBJ1-4; the match to TRBD1 covers 9 bases. In germline, CDR1 is SGDLS, CDR2 YYNGEE. The CDR3 has 15 amino acids. V dropped 0 bases and J dropped 6; count of bases not matched to a gene: 3. The CDR3 spells CASSVAGTGYEKLFF. As DNA, the CDR3 is TGTGCCAGCAGCGTAGCTGGGACAGGGTATGAAAAACTGTTTTTT.

This clonotype was counted between two and nine times. The chain recombines TRBV25-1 with TRBJ2-7, with D tentatively TRBD1 or TRBD2 (5 bases each). The CDR3 is made up of 15 amino acids. V was clipped by 8 bases and J by 6 bases, with 23 bases between them. Germline assignment: CDR1 MGHDK and CDR2 SYGVNS. The CDR3 DNA reads as TGTGCCAGCCGACTTGTGGGGGTCCCTCAGCGCGAGCAGTACTTC. This codes for CASRLVGVPQREQYF.

This clonotype was seen at least ten times. The chain links TRBV7-8 to TRBJ1-5; TRBD1 agrees at 7 bases. CDR1 and CDR2 from the germline V gene are SGHVS and FQNEAQ. This CDR3 is 14 amino acids long. The junction had 1 base not matched to a gene; V was cut back by 0 bases and J by 5 bases. The CDR3 region has the DNA TGTGCCAGCAGCTTAGCGACAGGGTATCAGCCCCAGCATTTT. This encodes CASSLATGYQPQHF. Full variable domain (rest looked up from reference TRBV7-8 and TRBJ1-5): GAGVSQSPRYKVAKRGQDVALRCDPISGHVSLFWYQQALGQGPEFLTYFQNEAQLDKSGLPSDRFFAERPEGSVSTLKIQRTQQEDSAVYLCASSLATGYQPQHFGDGTRLSIL.

V gene TRBV19 combines with J gene TRBJ2-7; TRBD2 aligns across 13 bases. CDR1 and CDR2 (germline): LNHDA, SQIVND (reference sequence). There are 14 residues in the CDR3. Trimming at V came to 5 bases and at J to 4 bases, leaving 2 bases not matched to a gene. Written as DNA, the CDR3 is TGTGCCAGTAGTTGGACTAGCGGGGGTTACGAGCAGTACTTC. It codes for CASSWTSGGYEQYF. Filled out from reference TRBV19 and TRBJ2-7, the complete variable domain reads DGGITQSPKYLFRKEGQNVTLSCEQNLNHDAMYWYRQDPGQGLRLIYYSQIVNDFQKGDIAEGYSVSREKKESFPLTVTSAQKNPTAFYLCASSWTSGGYEQYFGPGTRLTVT.